This T cell receptor (beta chain) was recorded in a study of post-analysis software for immune sequencing data. On this clonotype: The antigen is unknown.

TCR beta libraries were prepared from cDNA with unique molecular identifiers. A single record per CDR3 protein comes from TCRdb applying MiXCR to the PCR reads. Among 650,000 to 850,000 distinct CDR3 sequences listed, roughly 58% were seen once. Overall study results and limits: TRBV5-6, TRBV5-1 and TRBV20-1 belonged to a set of about five TRBV segments that were more frequent in patients than controls.

V lost 3 bases and J 7 bases, leaving 33 bases between the germline ends. CDR3 size: 21 residues. CDR1 and CDR2 (germline): MGHRA, YSYEKL. The chain links TRBV4-1 to TRBJ2-2; D is perhaps TRBD2 (7 bases). Source material: blood. The receptor comes from a girl between 10 and 17 years old with multiple sclerosis. CDR3 loop: CASSQAPLAGSGGPGGGELFF. For the CDR3, the DNA is TGCGCCAGCAGCCAGGCCCCTCTAGCCGGTTCGGGGGGCCCCGGGGGCGGGGAGCTGTTTTTT.